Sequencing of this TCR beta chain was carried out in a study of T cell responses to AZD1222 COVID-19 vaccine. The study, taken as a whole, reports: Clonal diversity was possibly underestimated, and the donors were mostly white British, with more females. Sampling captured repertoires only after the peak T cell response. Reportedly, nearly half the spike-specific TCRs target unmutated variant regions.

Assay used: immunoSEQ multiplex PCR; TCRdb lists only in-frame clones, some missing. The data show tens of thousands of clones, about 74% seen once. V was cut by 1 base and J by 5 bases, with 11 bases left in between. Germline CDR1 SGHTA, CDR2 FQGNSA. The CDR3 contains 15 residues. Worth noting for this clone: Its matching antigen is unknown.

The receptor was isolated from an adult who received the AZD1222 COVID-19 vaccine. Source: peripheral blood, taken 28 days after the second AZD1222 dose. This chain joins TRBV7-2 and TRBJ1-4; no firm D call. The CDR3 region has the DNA TGTGCCAGCAGCTTAGGCGGAAGGACGAATGAAAAACTGTTTTTT. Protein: CASSLGGRTNEKLFF.